The 10 T cell receptor beta chains below all came from one sample that was sequenced in a study of blood T cell repertoires in COVID-19. Generated by immunoSEQ multiplex PCR, the TCRdb table keeps only in-frame clones and is missing some. The sample yields fewer than 650,000 clones, approximately 88% seen once. Input material: peripheral blood. These receptors all stem from a woman between 50 and 59 years old with COVID-19, enrolled during active disease.

CDR3 residues: CAWSVGGEGQGGFF. The CDR3 coding sequence is TGTGCCTGGAGTGTAGGGGGCGAGGGACAGGGTGGGTTCTTC. This rearrangement joins TRBV30 to TRBJ2-1; 9 nucleotides align to TRBD1. The CDR3 is 14 residues long. With 0 bases clipped from V and 15 bases from J, the junction kept 12 bases outside the gene matches. Germline V gives CDR1 GTSNPN, CDR2 SVGIG (reference sequence). The whole variable domain, remainder taken from reference TRBV30 and TRBJ2-1, is SQTIHQWPATLVQPVGSPLSLECTVEGTSNPNLYWYRQAAGRGLQLLFYSVGIGQISSEVPQNLSASRPQDRQFILSSKKLLLSDSGFYLCAWSVGGEGQGGFFGPGTRLTVL.

The chain uses TRBV27 and TRBJ2-1; D not resolved. Germline V lookup: CDR1 MNHEY, CDR2 SMNVEV (reference sequence). V dropped 6 bases and J dropped 3 bases, with 6 bases sitting between them. The CDR3 runs to 12 residues. CDR3 DNA: TGTGCCAGCAGACCAGGCTACAATGAGCAGTTCTTC. It codes for CASRPGYNEQFF.

The chain employs TRBV28 and TRBJ2-7, with 7 bases that match TRBD1. CDR3 length: 16 amino acids. CDR1 and CDR2 (germline): MDHEN, SYDVKM. V shed 1 base, J shed 2 bases, and the junction held 8 bases outside the gene matches. The CDR3 coding sequence is TGTGCCAGCAGTTTATCGGGCAGGGGGAAAACCTACGAGCAGTACTTC. This encodes CASSLSGRGKTYEQYF.

The chain has TRBV6-2 or TRBV6-3 and TRBJ1-2; 8 bases align to TRBD1. The CDR3 has 14 residues. With 4 bases clipped from V and 4 bases from J, the junction kept 5 bases outside the gene matches. The germline gives CDR1 MNHEY, CDR2 SVGEGT. DNA for the CDR3: TGTGCCAGCAGTTCCCAGGGGGCTAGCTATGGCTACACCTTC. Amino acids: CASSSQGASYGYTF.

The gene calls are TRBV5-1 and TRBJ1-2, with D possibly matching TRBD1 (6 bases). CDR1 is SGHRS, CDR2 YFSETQ, per germline. V lost 0 bases and J 7 bases, leaving 16 bases between the germline ends. This CDR3 has 15 residues. CDR3 coding DNA: TGCGCCAGCAGCTTGGAGGGCAGGGGTGCATCTGGCTACACCTTC. This codes for CASSLEGRGASGYTF.

The genes are TRBV5-1 and TRBJ2-3; TRBD2 is a possible D gene (6 bases). Trimming removed 3 bases at V and 10 bases at J, with 18 bases between. The CDR3 has 14 residues. CDR1 SGHRS and CDR2 YFSETQ come from the germline V gene. The CDR3 is CASSSTGDAIAQYF. As DNA, the CDR3 is TGCGCCAGCAGCTCAACGGGGGACGCTATAGCGCAGTATTTT.

The V call is TRBV9, the J call TRBJ2-5; possible D gene TRBD2, 5 bases. The CDR3 has 17 residues. Trimming shortened V by 4 bases and J by 1 base, and 20 bases separated the two germline ends. The V gene's germline CDR1 is SGDLS and CDR2 YYNGEE. CDR3 nucleotide sequence: TGTGCCAGCAGCCCCTCTCGGGGAACCTCCAGCCAAGAGACCCAGTACTTC. Translating gives CASSPSRGTSSQETQYF.

In nucleotides, the CDR3 is TGTGCCAGCAGGGGGGACAGGGGATTGATCTACGAGCAGTACTTC. Its protein product is CASRGDRGLIYEQYF. The V call is TRBV2, the J call TRBJ2-7, with 10 bases matching TRBD1. The CDR3 covers 15 residues. Per the germline V gene, CDR1 is SNHLY and CDR2 is FYNNEI. V lost 6 bases to trimming and J lost 3 bases; unmatched junction nucleotides: 8. Full variable domain (outside the CDR3, taken from reference TRBV2 and TRBJ2-7): EPEVTQTPSHQVTQMGQEVILRCVPISNHLYFYWYRQILGQKVEFLVSFYNNEISEKSEIFDDQFSVERPDGSNFTLKIRSTKLEDSAMYFCASRGDRGLIYEQYFGPGTRLTVT.

V and J are TRBV28 and TRBJ2-5, with 8 bases fitting TRBD1. Germline V gives CDR1 MDHEN, CDR2 SYDVKM. V shed 6 bases, J shed 5 bases, and the junction held 8 bases outside the gene matches. The CDR3 covers 14 residues. For the CDR3, the DNA is TGTGCCAGCAGACAGAGGACAGGGCGGGAGACCCAGTACTTC. Its translation: CASRQRTGRETQYF. Supplemented by reference TRBV28 and TRBJ2-5, the full variable domain reads DVKVTQSSRYLVKRTGEKVFLECVQDMDHENMFWYRQDPGLGLRLIYFSYDVKMKEKGDIPEGYSVSREKKERFSLILESASTNQTSMYLCASRQRTGRETQYFGPGTRLLVL.

The chain recombines TRBV28 with TRBJ2-3, with 9 bases matching TRBD2. The V gene's germline CDR1 is MDHEN and CDR2 SYDVKM. The CDR3 has 15 residues. J lost 4 bases, V lost 7 bases, and 9 bases had no gene match. As DNA, the CDR3 is TGTGCCAGCATCCAGGGCGGGGGGGCCCCAGATACGCAGTATTTT. Translation gives CASIQGGGAPDTQYF.